The rows below give T cell receptor beta chains drawn from one sample of a study of siplizumab effects on memory and regulatory T cells. The method was immunoSEQ multiplex PCR; TCRdb's version includes in-frame clones alone and lacks a portion of them. The sample holds tens of thousands of clones, roughly 93% seen once. The sequencing sample was made of CD8+ T cells sorted from blood. The receptors stem from a human donor in good health. Both conserved end residues are part of each CDR3. The D gene is left open where the match is weak. The size of a clone is reported for some rows only, either as once, few or many, or as a class for expanded clones.

TRBD1 | once | TRBJ1-1 | TRBV6-1 | CASSQTGAGTEAFF | TGTGCCAGCTCCCAGACAGGGGCAGGGACTGAAGCTTTCTTT
NA | NA | TRBJ2-7 | TRBV2 | CASRGFSSYEQYF | TGTGCCAGCCGAGGTTTCTCCTCCTACGAGCAGTACTTC
NA | NA | TRBJ1-1 | TRBV7-2 | CASSPDMGMNTEAFF | TGTGCCAGCAGCCCGGACATGGGGATGAACACTGAAGCTTTCTTT
NA | NA | TRBJ1-1 | TRBV10-1 | CASSVSVNTEAFF | TGCGCCAGCAGTGTGTCGGTGAACACTGAAGCTTTCTTT
TRBD1 | NA | TRBJ2-5 | TRBV10-2 | CASSAGQLKETQYF | TGCGCCAGCAGTGCGGGACAGCTTAAAGAGACCCAGTACTTC
TRBD2 | NA | TRBJ2-7 | TRBV13 | CASSPGTSGVFTYEQYF | TGTGCCAGCAGCCCGGGGACTAGCGGGGTCTTTACCTACGAGCAGTACTTC
NA | NA | TRBJ1-1 | TRBV10-3 | CAISEPGVANTEAFF | TGTGCCATCAGTGAGCCAGGGGTCGCGAACACTGAAGCTTTCTTT
TRBD1 | NA | TRBJ2-7 | TRBV5-1 | CASSFLDRATYEQYF | TGCGCCAGCAGCTTTCTGGACAGGGCTACCTACGAGCAGTACTTC
TRBD1 | NA | TRBJ2-1 | TRBV27 | CASSFPRTGKDEQFF | TGTGCCAGCAGTTTCCCTCGGACAGGGAAGGATGAGCAGTTCTTC
NA | NA | TRBJ1-1 | TRBV7-9 | CASSPKTTAEAFF | TGTGCCAGCAGCCCAAAGACAACCGCTGAAGCTTTCTTT
NA | NA | TRBJ1-5 | TRBV4-1 | CASSQEGLGGNQPQHF | TGCGCCAGCAGCCAAGAAGGTTTAGGTGGCAATCAGCCCCAGCATTTT
NA | NA | TRBJ2-1 | TRBV7-9 | CASSLEDSKFF | TGTGCCAGCAGCTTAGAGGACAGCAAGTTCTTC
TRBD2 | NA | TRBJ2-5 | TRBV7-2 | CASSLGGSGGTQETQYF | TGTGCCAGCAGCTTAGGAGGTAGCGGGGGGACTCAAGAGACCCAGTACTTC
TRBD2 | NA | TRBJ2-1 | TRBV19 | CASSISGITYNEQFF | TGTGCCAGTAGTATCAGCGGGATAACGTACAATGAGCAGTTCTTC
NA | NA | TRBJ2-2 | TRBV4-2 | CASSQPEGGSGELFF | TGTGCCAGCAGCCAACCGGAGGGGGGGAGCGGGGAGCTGTTTTTT
NA | NA | TRBJ1-2 | TRBV6-6 | CASSYSMASDGYTF | TGTGCCAGCAGTTACTCGATGGCGAGCGATGGCTACACCTTC
NA | NA | TRBJ2-5 | TRBV9 | CASSVNPQGQETQYF | TGTGCCAGCAGCGTAAATCCGCAGGGGCAGGAGACCCAGTACTTC
NA | NA | TRBJ1-1 | TRBV2 | CASSEAPGRMNTEAFF | TGTGCCAGCAGTGAAGCCCCTGGTCGGATGAACACTGAAGCTTTCTTT
NA | NA | TRBJ2-1 | TRBV19 | CASSVGRNNEQFF | TGTGCCAGTAGTGTTGGCAGAAACAATGAGCAGTTCTTC
NA | few | TRBJ1-6 | TRBV4-1 | CASSQVGGTSPLHF | TGCGCCAGCAGCCAAGTTGGGGGAACTTCACCCCTCCACTTT
NA | NA | TRBJ2-7 | TRBV4-1 | CASSQGATYEQYF | TGCGCCAGCAGCCAAGGCGCAACCTACGAGCAGTACTTC
TRBD1 | NA | TRBJ2-7 | TRBV9 | CASSGGTGGAYEQYF | TGTGCCAGCAGCGGAGGGACAGGGGGGGCCTACGAGCAGTACTTC
TRBD2 | NA | TRBJ2-1 | TRBV5-4 | CASSWTSGDYNEQFF | TGTGCCAGCAGTTGGACTAGCGGGGACTACAATGAGCAGTTCTTC
NA | NA | TRBJ2-1 | TRBV13 | CASSPTGFSSYNEQFF | TGTGCCAGCAGCCCGACCGGTTTTAGCTCCTACAATGAGCAGTTCTTC
NA | NA | TRBJ2-7 | TRBV6-6 | CASSYTETYEQYF | TGTGCCAGCAGTTACACGGAAACCTACGAGCAGTACTTC
NA | NA | TRBJ2-7 | TRBV27 | CASSLSSSEQYF | TGTGCCAGCAGTTTATCCTCCTCCGAGCAGTACTTC
NA | NA | TRBJ2-2 | TRBV4-2 | CASSQDLGTNTGELFF | TGTGCCAGCAGCCAAGATCTTGGGACCAACACCGGGGAGCTGTTTTTT
NA | NA | TRBJ2-7 | TRBV29-1 | CSVVSLPSYEQYF | TGCAGCGTTGTTAGTCTTCCCTCCTACGAGCAGTACTTC
NA | NA | TRBJ2-7 | TRBV6-6 | CASSYSSPAYEQYF | TGTGCCAGCAGTTACTCGAGTCCGGCCTACGAGCAGTACTTC
NA | NA | TRBJ2-2 | TRBV23-1 | CASSQSQQAESGELFF | TGCGCCAGCAGTCAATCGCAACAGGCGGAATCCGGGGAGCTGTTTTTT
NA | NA | TRBJ2-5 | TRBV30 | CAWNGAPLETQYF | TGTGCCTGGAACGGGGCCCCGTTAGAGACCCAGTACTTC
NA | NA | TRBJ1-1 | TRBV14 | CASSQGGDLNTEAFF | TGTGCCAGCAGCCAAGGCGGGGACCTGAACACTGAAGCTTTCTTT
NA | NA | TRBJ1-1 | TRBV27 | CASSFRGPEWDTEAFF | TGTGCCAGCAGTTTTAGGGGCCCGGAATGGGACACTGAAGCTTTCTTT
NA | NA | TRBJ1-2 | TRBV11-3 | CASSPDIETAIYGYTF | TGTGCCAGCAGCCCGGATATCGAGACAGCCATCTATGGCTACACCTTC
TRBD1 | NA | TRBJ1-2 | TRBV19 | CASSLRTGGLSNYGYTF | TGTGCCAGTAGTCTCCGGACAGGGGGCCTTTCTAACTATGGCTACACCTTC
TRBD1 | NA | TRBJ2-5 | TRBV7-7 | CASSFGQEQETQYF | TGTGCTAGCAGTTTCGGACAGGAACAAGAGACCCAGTACTTC
NA | NA | TRBJ2-3 | TRBV4-3 | CASSQDLRGHYSTDTQYF | TGCGCCAGCAGCCAAGATCTCCGCGGGCATTATAGCACAGATACGCAGTATTTT
NA | NA | TRBJ1-2 | TRBV5-1 | CASSLNAIDGYTF | TGCGCCAGCAGCTTGAATGCTATTGATGGCTACACCTTC
NA | once | TRBJ1-6 | TRBV11-2 | CASSLFWGWNSPLHF | TGTGCCAGCAGCTTGTTTTGGGGGTGGAATTCACCCCTCCACTTT
NA | once | TRBJ2-7 | TRBV28 | CASSPRFYEQYF | TGTGCCAGCAGTCCCCGTTTCTACGAGCAGTACTTC
TRBD2 | NA | TRBJ2-2 | TRBV7-8 | CASSLFTSDLTGELFF | TGTGCCAGCAGCTTATTTACTAGCGATCTCACCGGGGAGCTGTTTTTT
NA | NA | TRBJ2-5 | TRBV5-6 | CASSFTGTYEETQYF | TGTGCCAGCAGTTTTACCGGGACCTATGAAGAGACCCAGTACTTC
NA | NA | TRBJ1-3 | TRBV9 | CASSVGGYGNTIYF | TGTGCCAGCAGCGTAGGAGGGTACGGAAACACCATATATTTT
NA | NA | TRBJ2-1 | TRBV7-9 | CASSSQRTSYNEQFF | TGTGCCAGCAGCTCCCAGCGGACTTCCTACAATGAGCAGTTCTTC
NA | NA | TRBJ2-2 | TRBV5-1 | CASLSRNTGELFF | TGCGCCAGCCTTTCCCGGAACACCGGGGAGCTGTTTTTT
NA | NA | TRBJ2-1 | TRBV14 | CASSQGNRRVYNEQFF | TGTGCCAGCAGCCAAGGTAACAGGCGGGTCTACAATGAGCAGTTCTTC
NA | NA | TRBJ2-7 | TRBV9 | CASSVAAEPSYEQYF | TGTGCCAGCAGCGTAGCAGCGGAGCCCTCCTACGAGCAGTACTTC
NA | NA | TRBJ2-5 | TRBV5-6 | CASSLAAGSEETQYF | TGTGCCAGCAGCTTGGCGGCAGGGTCGGAAGAGACCCAGTACTTC
TRBD1 | once | TRBJ2-7 | TRBV6-5 | CASSTRDRGSYEQYF | TGTGCCAGCAGTACCCGGGACAGGGGTTCCTACGAGCAGTACTTC
NA | once | TRBJ2-3 | TRBV7-3 | CASSLLGPDTDTQYF | TGTGCCAGCAGCTTACTAGGTCCGGACACAGATACGCAGTATTTT